This entry lists 8 T cell receptor beta chains sequenced from one sample in a study of beta chain features in type 1 diabetes. The investigators reverse transcribed all of the isolated RNA, so they sequenced expressed TCRB transcripts. Libraries were prepared by immunoSEQ multiplex PCR; TCRdb keeps only in-frame clonotypes and omits some of them. The repertoire holds some 160,000 clones, with about 8.1% as singletons. Study-level results: When Type 1 diabetes patients were examined, their TCRB CDR3s proved moderately but significantly shorter in all four CD4+ subsets.

Their antigens remain unidentified. The source material was central memory CD4+ T cells from blood. The source is a woman aged 18-35 years with type 1 diabetes.

The V and J genes are TRBV18 and TRBJ2-1; 9 nucleotides match TRBD2. Trimming at V came to 3 bases and at J to 4 bases, leaving 7 bases not matched to a gene. Germline V gene lookup returns CDR1 KGHSH and CDR2 LQKENI. The CDR3 has 16 residues. The CDR3 DNA follows: TGTGCCAGCTCACCTGACAGCGGGGGGCTGTACAATGAGCAGTTCTTC. Protein: CASSPDSGGLYNEQFF.

The chain joins TRBV7-9 to TRBJ1-5, with 8 bases that match TRBD1. The J segment lost 7 bases and the V segment lost 5 bases, leaving 4 bases of the junction unmatched. Germline-derived CDR1 and CDR2 are SEHNR and FQNEAQ (reference sequence). The CDR3 totals 13 residues. CDR3 in DNA: TGTGCCAGCAGCCCCCAGGGGGCACAGCCCCAGCATTTT. This translates into CASSPQGAQPQHF. Based on the CDR3 plus reference TRBV7-9 and TRBJ1-5, the full variable domain is DTGVSQNPRHKITKRGQNVTFRCDPISEHNRLYWYRQTLGQGPEFLTYFQNEAQLEKSRLLSDRFSAERPKGSFSTLEIQRTEQGDSAMYLCASSPQGAQPQHFGDGTRLSIL.

This clone was recorded a few times. The chain couples TRBV7-8 to TRBJ2-7, with TRBD2 as a possible D gene (6 bases). The V end was cut by 8 bases, the J end by 2 bases, with 10 bases between. CDR3 length: 12 residues. Looked up from germline, CDR1 is SGHVS and CDR2 is FQNEAQ. The CDR3 sequence is CASGTPAYEQYF. The CDR3 bases are TGTGCCAGCGGGACTCCGGCCTACGAGCAGTACTTC.

The V call is TRBV30, the J call TRBJ2-5, with 8 nucleotides matching TRBD2. The CDR3 is 12 residues long. Germline values: CDR1 GTSNPN, CDR2 SVGIG (reference sequence). V lost 5 bases to trimming and J lost 9 bases; unmatched junction nucleotides: 8. The CDR3 here is CAWVRGGWAQYF. The CDR3 DNA reads as TGTGCCTGGGTCCGCGGGGGGTGGGCCCAGTACTTC.

This clone showed up just a few times. The V gene is TRBV30, the J gene TRBJ2-5; D possibly corresponds to TRBD2 (6 bases). Germline V gene sequence: CDR1 GTSNPN, CDR2 SVGIG (reference sequence). The length of the CDR3 is 15 residues. Trimming took 4 bases from V and 2 from J, leaving 17 bases between them. The CDR3 is CAWTSPSATQETQYF. CDR3 DNA: TGTGCCTGGACGTCCCCTAGCGCAACTCAAGAGACCCAGTACTTC.

This clone was counted a few times. Other DNA variants within this sample encode the same CDR3. The chain combines TRBV7-2 with TRBJ2-7, with TRBD1 matching over 7 bases. The germline V gene has CDR1 SGHTA and CDR2 FQGNSA. This CDR3 has 15 residues. Trimming took 1 base from V and 4 from J; bases not matched to a gene: 7. CDR3 bases: TGTGCCAGCAGCTTAGGGGGGACAGAAATTTACGAGCAGTACTTC. As protein: CASSLGGTEIYEQYF.

The chain is built from TRBV4-3 and TRBJ2-7; perhaps TRBD2 as D (7 bases). This CDR3 contains 16 residues. The V gene lost 1 base and the J gene lost 0 bases, with 13 bases spanning the gap. Germline assignment: CDR1 LGHNA and CDR2 YSLEER. The chain's CDR3 is CASSQGEGVSSYEQYF. The CDR3 DNA reads TGCGCCAGCAGCCAAGGGGAGGGGGTGTCCTCCTACGAGCAGTACTTC.

J is TRBJ2-7 and V is TRBV28, with D perhaps matching TRBD1 (6 bases). There are 14 residues in the CDR3. Germline CDR1 and CDR2: MDHEN and SYDVKM. V lost 6 bases and J 1 base, leaving 13 bases between the germline ends. CDR3 nucleotide sequence: TGTGCCAGCAGCGGGACACCCTTATCCTACGAGCAGTACTTC. This sequence encodes CASSGTPLSYEQYF. The full variable domain, rest sourced from reference TRBV28 and TRBJ2-7, is DVKVTQSSRYLVKRTGEKVFLECVQDMDHENMFWYRQDPGLGLRLIYFSYDVKMKEKGDIPEGYSVSREKKERFSLILESASTNQTSMYLCASSGTPLSYEQYFGPGTRLTVT.